Below are 9 T cell receptor beta chains sequenced from a single sample in a study of neoadjuvant anti-PD-1 for oral cavity cancer. The repertoire was sequenced with immunoSEQ multiplex PCR; TCRdb's copy has only in-frame clones and lacks some. The sample has around 31,000 clones; around 87% are singletons. Sequencing used PBMCs, obtained before nivolumab (anti-PD-1) treatment. The receptors stem from a person aged 35 to 85 with oral cavity squamous cell carcinoma.

The chain's CDR3 is CASRPYNNQPQHF. Written as DNA, the CDR3 is TGTGCCAGTAGACCCTACAACAATCAGCCCCAGCATTTT. The rearrangement joins TRBV19 to TRBJ1-5; no firm D call. V was trimmed by 6 bases and J by 3 bases, leaving 9 bases between them. The CDR3 is 13 amino acids. Germline loops: CDR1 LNHDA, CDR2 SQIVND (reference sequence).

This clone was found a few times. V gene TRBV19 combines with J gene TRBJ2-1; TRBD2 aligns across 11 bases. The CDR3 spans 14 residues. Germline CDR1 reads LNHDA; CDR2 reads SQIVND (reference sequence). The V gene end was trimmed by 7 bases and the J gene end by 6 bases; junction bases not matched to a gene: 5. CDR3 DNA sequence: TGTGCCAGTACGACTAGCGGGGAGCGCAATGAGCAGTTCTTC. It encodes CASTTSGERNEQFF.

The rearrangement joins TRBV19 to TRBJ1-6, with a tentative D call TRBD1 (5 bases). Germline V lookup: CDR1 LNHDA, CDR2 SQIVND (reference sequence). CDR3 length: 16 amino acids. Trimming took 6 bases from V and 2 from J, leaving 14 bases between them. CDR3 coding DNA: TGTGCCAGTAGGGAGACAGCCAATACCTATAATTCACCCCTCCACTTT. Translating gives CASRETANTYNSPLHF.

This clone was seen a single time. CDR3: CASSEGMKGLGEKLFF. The CDR3, as DNA: TGTGCCAGCAGTGAAGGTATGAAGGGACTCGGTGAAAAACTGTTTTTT. The chain carries TRBV6-1 and TRBJ1-4; D is perhaps TRBD1 (5 bases). Germline V gene sequence: CDR1 MNHNS, CDR2 SASEGT. V dropped 1 base and J dropped 7 bases, with 16 bases sitting between them. This CDR3 is 16 amino acids long.

The chain employs TRBV30 and TRBJ1-1; D gene unclear. Trimming removed 0 bases from V and 3 bases from J, with 20 bases in between. The CDR3 totals 17 residues. CDR1 is GTSNPN, CDR2 SVGIG, per germline (reference sequence). CDR3 bases: TGTGCCTGGAGTGTAAGCTTTCGGCAGTCGGGTTACACTGAAGCTTTCTTT. It is translated as CAWSVSFRQSGYTEAFF. Supplemented by reference TRBV30 and TRBJ1-1, the full variable domain reads SQTIHQWPATLVQPVGSPLSLECTVEGTSNPNLYWYRQAAGRGLQLLFYSVGIGQISSEVPQNLSASRPQDRQFILSSKKLLLSDSGFYLCAWSVSFRQSGYTEAFFGQGTRLTVV.

The V gene is TRBV10-3, the J gene TRBJ2-7; TRBD1 aligns across 10 bases. The CDR3 is 15 amino acids. J gave up 3 bases and V 4 bases, and 6 bases lay outside the gene matches. The germline V gene encodes CDR1 ENHRY and CDR2 SYGVKD. CDR3 in DNA: TGTGCCATCAGTGTCTCCGGGGACAGGGGCTACGAGCAGTACTTC. Encoded protein: CAISVSGDRGYEQYF.

The chain recombines TRBV19 with TRBJ1-2; D perhaps matches TRBD1 (5 bases). The CDR3 runs 16 residues. Germline V gene sequence: CDR1 LNHDA, CDR2 SQIVND (reference sequence). The V end was cut by 7 bases, the J end by 1 base, with 19 bases between. The CDR3 is CASTSPRVQINYGYTF. The CDR3 DNA reads TGTGCCAGTACTTCCCCCAGGGTACAGATTAACTATGGCTACACCTTC.

The genes are TRBV19 and TRBJ1-5, with D maybe TRBD1 (6 bases). Per the germline V gene, CDR1 is LNHDA and CDR2 is SQIVND (reference sequence). The CDR3 spans 16 residues. Trimming cost V 3 bases and J 5 bases, with 17 bases left between them. The CDR3 DNA follows: TGTGCCAGTAGTATCGTGGTGAGGGGGGCGCATCAGCCCCAGCATTTT. Encoded protein: CASSIVVRGAHQPQHF. Full variable domain (outside the CDR3, taken from reference TRBV19 and TRBJ1-5): DGGITQSPKYLFRKEGQNVTLSCEQNLNHDAMYWYRQDPGQGLRLIYYSQIVNDFQKGDIAEGYSVSREKKESFPLTVTSAQKNPTAFYLCASSIVVRGAHQPQHFGDGTRLSIL.

Only a few counts were recorded for this clone. This rearrangement joins TRBV7-2 to TRBJ1-2; no clear D. The V end was cut by 5 bases, the J end by 8 bases, with 18 bases between. The CDR3 totals 14 residues. Germline V gene data show CDR1 as SGHTA and CDR2 as FQGNSA. The CDR3 DNA reads as TGTGCCAGCAGCACCGGGCCTTCCATTGGCGGCTACACCTTC. Amino acid sequence: CASSTGPSIGGYTF. Drawing the rest from reference TRBV7-2 and TRBJ1-2, the complete variable domain is GAGVSQSPSNKVTEKGKDVELRCDPISGHTALYWYRQSLGQGLEFLIYFQGNSAPDKSGLPSDRFSAERTGGSVSTLTIQRTQQEDSAVYLCASSTGPSIGGYTFGSGTRLTVV.